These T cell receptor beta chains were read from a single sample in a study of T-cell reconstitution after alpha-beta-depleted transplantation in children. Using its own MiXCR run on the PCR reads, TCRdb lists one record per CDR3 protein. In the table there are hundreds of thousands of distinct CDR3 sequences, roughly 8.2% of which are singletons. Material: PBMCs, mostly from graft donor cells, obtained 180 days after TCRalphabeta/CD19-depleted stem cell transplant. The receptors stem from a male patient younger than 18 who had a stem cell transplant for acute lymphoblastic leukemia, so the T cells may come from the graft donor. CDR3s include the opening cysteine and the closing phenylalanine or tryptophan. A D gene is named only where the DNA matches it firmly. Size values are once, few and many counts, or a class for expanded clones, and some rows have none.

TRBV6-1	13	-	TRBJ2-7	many	CAVSGTSFYEQYF	TGTGCAGTCTCCGGGACTTCCTTTTACGAGCAGTACTTC
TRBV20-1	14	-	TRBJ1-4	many	CSATRQPSNEKLFF	TGCAGTGCTACCCGACAGCCCTCGAATGAAAAACTGTTTTTT
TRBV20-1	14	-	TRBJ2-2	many	CSARDRRQAGELFF	TGCAGTGCTAGAGATCGTCGACAGGCCGGGGAGCTGTTTTTT
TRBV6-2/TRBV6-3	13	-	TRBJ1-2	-	CASSADRNYGYTF	TGTGCCAGCAGTGCGGACAGAAACTATGGCTACACCTTC
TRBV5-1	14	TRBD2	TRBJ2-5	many	CASKLAGKQETQYF	TGCGCCAGCAAACTAGCGGGCAAACAAGAGACCCAGTACTTC
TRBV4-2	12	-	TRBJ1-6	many	CASSQGGQALHF	TGTGCCAGCAGCCAAGGGGGGCAAGCCCTCCACTTT
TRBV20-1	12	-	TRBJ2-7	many	CSARLTPGEQYF	TGCAGTGCTAGATTGACCCCTGGCGAGCAGTACTTC
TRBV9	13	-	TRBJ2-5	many	CASSVGNWETQYF	TGTGCCAGCAGCGTAGGTAACTGGGAGACCCAGTACTTC
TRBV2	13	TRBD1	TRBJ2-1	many	CASRRTGENEQFF	TGTGCCAGCAGGAGGACAGGGGAAAATGAGCAGTTCTTC
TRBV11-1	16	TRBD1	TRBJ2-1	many	CASSLERGRGHNEQFF	TGTGCCAGCAGCTTAGAACGGGGCAGGGGGCACAATGAGCAGTTCTTC
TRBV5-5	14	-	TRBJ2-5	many	CASSLSRGEETQYF	TGTGCCAGCAGCTTGAGTAGGGGGGAGGAGACCCAGTACTTC
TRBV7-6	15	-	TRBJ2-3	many	CASRDGFTSTDTQYF	TGTGCCAGCAGGGACGGTTTTACTAGCACAGATACGCAGTATTTT
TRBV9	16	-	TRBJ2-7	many	CASSPMRHRGEEEQYF	TGTGCCAGCAGCCCGATGCGTCATAGAGGGGAAGAGGAGCAGTACTTC
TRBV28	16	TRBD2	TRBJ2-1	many	CASSLGGLAGDNEQFF	TGTGCCAGCAGTTTGGGGGGACTAGCGGGGGACAATGAGCAGTTCTTC
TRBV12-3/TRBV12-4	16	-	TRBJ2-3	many	CASSFRSDWGTDTQYF	TGTGCCAGCAGTTTCCGCTCGGATTGGGGCACAGATACGCAGTATTTT
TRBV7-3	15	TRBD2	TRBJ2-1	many	CASSGSGGVYNEQFF	TGTGCCAGCAGCGGGAGCGGGGGGGTCTACAATGAGCAGTTCTTC
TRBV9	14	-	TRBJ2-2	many	CASRSNPGTGELFF	TGTGCCAGCCGAAGTAACCCGGGCACCGGGGAGCTGTTTTTT
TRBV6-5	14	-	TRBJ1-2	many	CASSSTTRERGYTF	TGTGCCAGCAGTTCCACCACCAGGGAAAGGGGCTACACCTTC
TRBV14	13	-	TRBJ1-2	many	CASSHYPSYGYTF	TGTGCCAGCAGCCATTATCCCAGCTATGGCTACACCTTC
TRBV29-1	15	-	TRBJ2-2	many	CSVRRTEANTGELFF	TGCAGCGTTCGAAGAACGGAGGCGAACACCGGGGAGCTGTTTTTT
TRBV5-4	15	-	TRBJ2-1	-	CASSLTSAAYNEQFF	TGTGCCAGCAGCTTGACTAGTGCGGCCTACAATGAGCAGTTCTTC
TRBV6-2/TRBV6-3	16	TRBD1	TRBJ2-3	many	CASSYLGTGRTDTQYF	TGTGCCAGCAGTTACCTCGGGACAGGGCGCACAGATACGCAGTATTTT
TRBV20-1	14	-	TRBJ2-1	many	CSVSPGGPDNEQFF	TGCAGTGTTAGTCCCGGGGGTCCAGACAATGAGCAGTTCTTC
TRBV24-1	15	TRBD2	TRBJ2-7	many	CATSDRLAGRYEQYF	TGTGCCACCAGTGATCGACTAGCGGGGAGGTACGAGCAGTACTTC
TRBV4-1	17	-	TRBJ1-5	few	CASSQAGAPSYNQPQHF	TGCGCCAGCAGCCAAGCGGGGGCCCCGAGTTACAATCAGCCCCAGCATTTT
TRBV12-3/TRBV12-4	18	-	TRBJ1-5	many	CASSGGKQAGPLNQPQHF	TGTGCCAGCAGTGGGGGGAAACAGGCGGGGCCACTCAATCAGCCCCAGCATTTT
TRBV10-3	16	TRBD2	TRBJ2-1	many	CAISESGREARNEQFF	TGTGCCATCAGTGAGTCGGGGAGGGAGGCCCGGAATGAGCAGTTCTTC
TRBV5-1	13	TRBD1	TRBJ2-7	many	CASSRDRVGEQYF	TGCGCCAGCTCCCGGGACAGGGTGGGCGAGCAGTACTTC
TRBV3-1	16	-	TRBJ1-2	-	CASSKHGPWTRYGYTF	TGTGCCTCCTCCAAGCATGGCCCCTGGACACGGTATGGCTACACCTTC
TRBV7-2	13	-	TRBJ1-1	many	CASSLGGRTEAFF	TGTGCCAGCAGCTTAGGTGGCAGAACTGAAGCTTTCTTT
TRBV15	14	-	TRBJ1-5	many	CATTGGGVEQPQHF	TGTGCCACCACCGGCGGGGGGGTGGAGCAGCCCCAGCATTTT
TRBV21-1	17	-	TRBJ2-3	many	CASSKRAGPNRTDTQYF	TGTGCCAGCAGCAAAAGGGCAGGCCCCAACCGCACAGATACGCAGTATTTT
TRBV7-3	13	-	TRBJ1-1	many	CASSLMFPGEAFF	TGTGCCAGCAGCTTAATGTTTCCAGGGGAAGCTTTCTTT
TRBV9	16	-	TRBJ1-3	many	CASSSLGADSGNTIYF	TGTGCCAGCAGCTCTCTTGGGGCCGACTCTGGAAACACCATATATTTT
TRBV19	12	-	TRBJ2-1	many	CASSYAGNEQFF	TGTGCCAGTAGTTATGCAGGGAATGAGCAGTTCTTC
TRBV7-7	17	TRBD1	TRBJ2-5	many	CASSPRGGTGHLETQYF	TGTGCCAGCAGCCCGCGTGGCGGGACAGGGCATTTAGAGACCCAGTACTTC
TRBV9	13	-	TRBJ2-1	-	CASSVAQNNEQFF	TGTGCCAGCAGCGTAGCCCAGAACAATGAGCAGTTCTTC
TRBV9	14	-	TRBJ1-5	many	CASSGSVSNQPQHF	TGTGCCAGCAGCGGTTCGGTGAGCAATCAGCCCCAGCATTTT
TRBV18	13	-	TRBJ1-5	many	CASSLDRNQPQHF	TGTGCCAGCTCACTTGACAGGAATCAGCCCCAGCATTTT
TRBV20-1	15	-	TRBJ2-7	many	CSARRGPGFSYEQYF	TGCAGTGCTAGACGGGGCCCAGGGTTCTCCTACGAGCAGTACTTC
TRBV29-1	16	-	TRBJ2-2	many	CSVILGGGPNTGELFF	TGCAGCGTGATTTTGGGCGGGGGCCCCAACACCGGGGAGCTGTTTTTT
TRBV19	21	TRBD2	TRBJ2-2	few	CASSIIPPGLAGGPKTGELFF	TGTGCCAGTAGTATAATCCCTCCTGGACTAGCGGGAGGGCCGAAAACCGGGGAGCTGTTTTTT
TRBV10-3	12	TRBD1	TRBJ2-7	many	CATGTGMKYQYF	TGTGCCACCGGGACAGGGATGAAATACCAGTACTTC
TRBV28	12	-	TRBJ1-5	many	CASGAGNQPQHF	TGTGCCAGCGGGGCGGGCAATCAGCCCCAGCATTTT
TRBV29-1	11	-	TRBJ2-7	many	CSVDMAYEQYF	TGCAGCGTTGACATGGCCTACGAGCAGTACTTC
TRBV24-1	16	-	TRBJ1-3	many	CATSDLRLNSGNTIYF	TGTGCCACCAGTGATTTGCGGTTGAACTCTGGAAACACCATATATTTT
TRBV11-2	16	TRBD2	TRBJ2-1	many	CASSPRLAGAENEQFF	TGTGCCAGCAGCCCCAGGCTAGCGGGAGCGGAAAATGAGCAGTTCTTC
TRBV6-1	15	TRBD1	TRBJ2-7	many	CASSPSGTGGGEQYF	TGTGCCAGCAGCCCCTCCGGGACAGGGGGGGGCGAGCAGTACTTC
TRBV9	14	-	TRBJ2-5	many	CASSVKAGAGTQYF	TGTGCCAGCAGCGTAAAGGCCGGGGCAGGGACCCAGTACTTC
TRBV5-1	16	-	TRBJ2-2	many	CASSQTGTTNTGELFF	TGCGCCAGCAGCCAAACAGGGACTACGAACACCGGGGAGCTGTTTTTT
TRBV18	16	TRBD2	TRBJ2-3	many	CASTSLGGYSTDTQYF	TGTGCCAGCACCTCCCTCGGGGGGTACAGCACAGATACGCAGTATTTT
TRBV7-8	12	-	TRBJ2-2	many	CASSLEDGELFF	TGTGCCAGCAGCCTGGAGGACGGGGAGCTGTTTTTT
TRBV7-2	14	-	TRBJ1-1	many	CASSLEVRHTEAFF	TGTGCCAGCAGCTTAGAGGTACGTCACACTGAAGCTTTCTTT
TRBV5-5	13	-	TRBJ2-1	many	CASSSRPGDKQFF	TGTGCCAGCAGCTCCCGACCGGGGGACAAGCAGTTCTTC
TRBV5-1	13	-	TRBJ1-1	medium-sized	CASSFGPNTEAFF	TGTGCCAGCAGCTTTGGCCCCAACACTGAAGCTTTCTTT
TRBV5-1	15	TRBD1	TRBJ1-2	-	CASHLPATGSDGYTF	TGCGCCAGCCACTTGCCCGCGACAGGGTCAGATGGCTACACCTTC
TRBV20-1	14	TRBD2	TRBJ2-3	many	CSASQAGKSDTQYF	TGCAGTGCTAGTCAAGCGGGAAAATCAGATACGCAGTATTTT
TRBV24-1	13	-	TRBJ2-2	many	CATSEWGGGELFF	TGTGCCACCAGTGAATGGGGAGGCGGGGAGCTGTTTTTT
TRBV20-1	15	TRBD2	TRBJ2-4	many	CSASRTSGGAGRQYF	TGCAGTGCATCAAGGACTAGCGGGGGGGCGGGGAGACAGTACTTC